The 32 T cell receptor beta chains below come from one sample, sequenced in a study of control samples from healthy donors and cancer patients (dated by TCRdb to 2019 to 2021). Library method: the immunoSEQ multiplex PCR assay. The immuneACCESS repertoire file appears here via TCRdb, limited to in-frame rearrangements. These files lack a portion of the clones; in checked studies, under half of the deficit traces to unresolved V genes, and the cause of the others is not known. The sample has approximately 53,000 clones on record, 80% to 95% of them singletons. Together, the top ten hold roughly 0.9% of the sample. Sequenced sample: PBMCs. These receptors were collected from a man aged 25 to 45 with colorectal cancer.

This chain joins TRBV7-9 and TRBJ1-2; D possibly corresponds to TRBD1 (5 bases). Trimming cost V 1 base and J 0 bases, with 12 bases left between them. The CDR3 has 16 residues. Germline assignment: CDR1 SEHNR and CDR2 FQNEAQ (reference sequence). The CDR3: CASSLGQSITNYGYTF. DNA of the CDR3: TGTGCCAGCAGCTTAGGACAGTCAATTACTAACTATGGCTACACCTTC.

The V gene is TRBV6-6, the J gene TRBJ1-2, with 9 bases identical to TRBD1. Germline CDR1 reads MNHNY; CDR2 reads SVGAGI (reference sequence). The trim removed 6 bases at V and 3 bases at J, leaving 5 bases unmatched. This CDR3 contains 14 residues. The CDR3 loop reads CASRRDRADYGYTF. CDR3 bases: TGTGCCAGCAGGAGGGACAGGGCTGACTATGGCTACACCTTC.

J is TRBJ1-3 and V is TRBV6-5, with D perhaps matching TRBD1 (6 bases). The CDR3 extends over 16 amino acids. Germline-derived CDR1 and CDR2 are MNHEY and SVGAGI. V lost 2 bases and J 4 bases, leaving 15 bases between the germline ends. The CDR3 DNA is TGTGCCAGCAGTTACAGGAACCCAGGGACAGGAAACACCATATATTTT. Protein product: CASSYRNPGTGNTIYF.

The chain links TRBV13 to TRBJ2-1, with TRBD2 as a possible D gene (5 bases). This CDR3 comprises 12 residues. Trimming left V 5 bases short and J 5 bases short, with 7 bases between. Germline V gene sequence: CDR1 PRHDT, CDR2 FYEKMQ (reference sequence). The chain's CDR3 is CASSRENNEQFF. The CDR3 region has the DNA TGTGCCAGCAGCCGGGAAAACAATGAGCAGTTCTTC. Combining the CDR3 with reference TRBV13 and TRBJ2-1 gives the whole variable domain AAGVIQSPRHLIKEKRETATLKCYPIPRHDTVYWYQQGPGQDPQFLISFYEKMQSDKGSIPDRFSAQQFSDYHSELNMSSLELGDSALYFCASSRENNEQFFGPGTRLTVL.

The chain couples TRBV5-4 to TRBJ2-3; D might be TRBD2 (7 bases). The CDR3 is 15 amino acids. Trimming pared 10 bases from V and 6 bases from J, leaving 24 bases between. Germline CDR1 is SGHNT and CDR2 is YYREEE (reference sequence). This CDR3 is CAAETRGGAPDTQYF. CDR3 in DNA: TGTGCCGCCGAGACCCGTGGGGGGGCACCGGATACGCAGTATTTT.

CDR3 sequence: CASSLVAGGAGSPLHF. Here the CDR3 DNA reads TGTGCCAGCAGCTTAGTAGCAGGGGGCGCCGGTTCACCCCTCCACTTT. The V and J genes are TRBV7-2 and TRBJ1-6; TRBD1 agrees at 8 bases. Trimming cost V 1 base and J 9 bases; bases outside gene matches: 8. The CDR3 runs to 16 residues. From germline, CDR1 is SGHTA and CDR2 FQGNSA.

Only one count was recorded for this clone. The rearrangement links TRBV7-9 to TRBJ2-2, with TRBD2 matching over 9 bases. This CDR3 contains 15 residues. V was pared by 4 bases and J by 5 bases, with 5 bases of the junction left unmatched. Germline V gene lookup returns CDR1 SEHNR and CDR2 FQNEAQ (reference sequence). The CDR3 region has the DNA TGTGCCAGCAGCTCCCTAGCGGGGCTGACCGGGGAGCTGTTTTTT. It translates to CASSSLAGLTGELFF.

This chain links TRBV11-2 with TRBJ2-7; either TRBD1 or TRBD2 may fit D (5 bases each). V gave up 3 bases and J gave up 4 bases, with 10 bases separating them. This CDR3 has 13 amino acids. Germline lookup yields CDR1 SGHAT and CDR2 FQNNGV. This CDR3 is CASSFGTEYEQYF. The DNA of the CDR3 is TGTGCCAGCAGCTTCGGGACCGAATACGAGCAGTACTTC.

Only one count was recorded for this clone. This rearrangement joins TRBV21-1 to TRBJ2-1; the D call in the table, TRBD1, was not verified against the DNA. TRBV21-1 is a recognized pseudogene. The CDR3 is 14 residues long. The CDR3 DNA reads TGTGCCAGCAGCAAAGCATGGACAGTAAATGAGCAGTTCTTC. Translated: CASSKAWTVNEQFF.

The chain employs TRBV6-5 and TRBJ1-2, with D possibly TRBD1 on 6 matching bases. The V and J ends lost 6 bases and 4 bases respectively, with 15 bases between them. There are 14 residues in the CDR3. Germline V lookup: CDR1 MNHEY, CDR2 SVGAGI. The CDR3 sequence is CASSREQGLYGYTF. The CDR3 DNA reads as TGTGCCAGCAGCCGTGAACAGGGACTCTATGGCTACACCTTC.

The chain uses TRBV21-1 and TRBJ1-2; the D call TRBD1 from the table was never checked on the DNA. TRBV21-1 is flagged as a pseudogene. This CDR3 comprises 14 residues. The CDR3 protein is CASSSLRGKYGYTF. The CDR3 bases are TGTGCCAGCAGCTCGCTCAGGGGGAAGTATGGCTACACCTTC.

The chain is built from TRBV19 and TRBJ1-2; perhaps TRBD1 as D (5 bases). The CDR3 totals 12 residues. Germline-derived CDR1 and CDR2 are LNHDA and SQIVND (reference sequence). Trimming shortened V by 3 bases and J by 7 bases, and 9 bases separated the two germline ends. CDR3 sequence (DNA): TGTGCCAGTAGTATGGGGGAGCGTGGCTACACCTTC. It translates to CASSMGERGYTF. Looking up the rest from reference TRBV19 and TRBJ1-2 gives the full variable domain: DGGITQSPKYLFRKEGQNVTLSCEQNLNHDAMYWYRQDPGQGLRLIYYSQIVNDFQKGDIAEGYSVSREKKESFPLTVTSAQKNPTAFYLCASSMGERGYTFGSGTRLTVV.

This clone was recorded only once. The CDR3 nucleotides are TGTGCCAGTAGTATTTTGTCTAGGCAGGCAGGGGGACCGCCGGGCGGCTACACCTTC. Encoded protein: CASSILSRQAGGPPGGYTF. The chain combines TRBV19 with TRBJ1-2, with 7 nucleotides matching TRBD1. Germline assignment: CDR1 LNHDA and CDR2 SQIVND (reference sequence). This CDR3 has 19 residues. The V and J ends lost 3 bases and 8 bases, in that order; junction bases with no gene match: 24.

The count of this clone is one. This sequence joins TRBV12-3 or TRBV12-4 and TRBJ1-1; a possible D gene is TRBD1 (5 bases). Trimming took off 3 bases at V and 6 bases at J, with 8 bases between the two ends. The length of the CDR3 is 12 residues. The CDR3 sequence is CASSFGGSEAFF. The CDR3 DNA follows: TGTGCCAGCAGTTTCGGGGGTTCTGAAGCTTTCTTT.

This clone was seen only once. The CDR3 sequence: CASSYMGVNTEAFF. CDR3 DNA sequence: TGTGCCAGCAGTTATATGGGGGTGAACACTGAAGCTTTCTTT. The chain is built from TRBV6-2 or TRBV6-3 and TRBJ1-1; tentative D call: TRBD1 (5 bases). The V gene lost 3 bases and the J gene lost 0 bases, with 8 bases spanning the gap. The CDR3 totals 14 residues. CDR1 is MNHEY and CDR2 is SVGEGT in the germline V gene.

DNA of the CDR3: TGTGCCAGTAATTCACCCTTGATGGGGGAGTCGGGTCACACCGGGGAGCTGTTTTTT. Residues: CASNSPLMGESGHTGELFF. The V and J genes are TRBV19 and TRBJ2-2; perhaps D is TRBD1 or TRBD2 (5 bases each). The CDR3 is 19 residues long. Germline V gene lookup returns CDR1 LNHDA and CDR2 SQIVND (reference sequence). Trimming left V 7 bases short and J 3 bases short, with 27 bases between.

V usage is TRBV12-5 and J usage is TRBJ2-5; D perhaps matches TRBD1 (7 bases). V gave up 0 bases and J gave up 5 bases, with 13 bases separating them. This CDR3 region has 15 residues. Germline V gene sequence: CDR1 LGHNT, CDR2 FRNRAP. CDR3 in DNA: TGTGCTAGTGGTTTGGTCCCGCAGGGGGGTGAGACCCAGTACTTC. This gives the protein CASGLVPQGGETQYF.

The genes are TRBV18 and TRBJ1-2; D is unresolved. CDR1 KGHSH and CDR2 LQKENI come from the germline V gene. The V and J ends lost 6 bases and 5 bases respectively, with 10 bases between them. The CDR3 contains 12 residues. CDR3 bases: TGTGCCAGCTCCAATGATGGATATGGCTACACCTTC. Amino acids: CASSNDGYGYTF.

V gene TRBV6-2 or TRBV6-3 combines with J gene TRBJ2-6; tentatively, D is TRBD1 (6 bases). Germline CDR1 and CDR2: MNHEY and SVGEGT. Trimming stripped 7 bases from V and 0 bases from J, with 13 bases between. The CDR3 spans 16 residues. CDR3 nucleotide sequence: TGTGCCAGCACCCCCCCAGGGGTCTCTGGGGCCAACGTCCTGACTTTC. This codes for CASTPPGVSGANVLTF.

This chain links TRBV11-2 with TRBJ1-4; TRBD1 matches 7 bases. This CDR3 spans 15 amino acids. Germline V lookup: CDR1 SGHAT, CDR2 FQNNGV. The junction had 3 bases not matched to a gene; V was cut back by 3 bases and J by 2 bases. The CDR3 protein is CASSFNRGTNEKLFF. CDR3 nucleotides: TGTGCCAGCAGCTTTAACAGGGGCACTAATGAAAAACTGTTTTTT.

Here the CDR3 reads CASSLGRGNTEAFF. The CDR3 DNA sequence: TGTGCCAGCAGCTTGGGCAGGGGGAACACTGAAGCTTTCTTT. This chain connects TRBV5-4 to TRBJ1-1; perhaps TRBD1 as D (6 bases). Germline V gene lookup returns CDR1 SGHNT and CDR2 YYREEE (reference sequence). Trimming removed 0 bases from V and 1 base from J, with 7 bases in between. The CDR3 consists of 14 residues.

The chain uses TRBV7-2 and TRBJ1-1, with 9 positions matching TRBD1. The CDR3 extends over 15 amino acids. Germline lookup yields CDR1 SGHTA and CDR2 FQGNSA. The junction had 4 bases not matched to a gene; V was cut back by 1 base and J by 4 bases. The CDR3 DNA reads as TGTGCCAGCAGCTTAGGCGGGACAGGGTTCACTGAAGCTTTCTTT. It translates to CASSLGGTGFTEAFF.

This clone was found a few times. The V call is TRBV6-5, the J call TRBJ1-5, with D possibly being TRBD1 (6 bases). The germline V gene encodes CDR1 MNHEY and CDR2 SVGAGI. The V gene lost 7 bases and the J gene lost 2 bases, with 9 bases spanning the gap. The CDR3 extends over 13 amino acids. Here the CDR3 DNA reads TGTGCCAGCACCAGGACAGGCAATCAGCCCCAGCATTTT. It translates to CASTRTGNQPQHF.

The chain links TRBV7-8 to TRBJ1-1, with D possibly being TRBD1 (6 bases). V was cut by 3 bases and J by 7 bases, with 9 bases left in between. The CDR3 is made up of 12 amino acids. Germline loops: CDR1 SGHVS, CDR2 FQNEAQ. CDR3 nucleotide sequence: TGTGCCAGCAGCTTCGGAGGGGGTGAAGCTTTCTTT. Its translation: CASSFGGGEAFF.

This rearrangement joins TRBV24-1 to TRBJ2-3; D gene uncertain. Trimming shortened V by 5 bases and J by 5 bases, and 22 bases separated the two germline ends. CDR1 KGHDR and CDR2 SFDVKD come from the germline V gene. The CDR3 loop spans 17 amino acids. CDR3 residues: CATSAPDPSVGIDTQYF. The CDR3, as DNA: TGTGCCACCAGTGCCCCTGACCCGAGCGTCGGCATAGATACGCAGTATTTT.

The chain carries TRBV2 and TRBJ1-5; the match to TRBD1 covers 7 bases. The germline CDR1 and CDR2 sequences are SNHLY and FYNNEI. V shed 6 bases, J shed 9 bases, and the junction held 14 bases outside the gene matches. The CDR3 consists of 15 residues. In DNA form, the CDR3 reads TGTGCCAGCAGCGGACAGGCTTCGTCTGTGTGGCCCCAGCATTTT. Translating it yields CASSGQASSVWPQHF. Full variable domain (missing parts from reference TRBV2 and TRBJ1-5): EPEVTQTPSHQVTQMGQEVILRCVPISNHLYFYWYRQILGQKVEFLVSFYNNEISEKSEIFDDQFSVERPDGSNFTLKIRSTKLEDSAMYFCASSGQASSVWPQHFGDGTRLSIL.

The chain combines TRBV4-2 with TRBJ1-2; D remains ambiguous. Per the germline V gene, CDR1 is LGHNA and CDR2 is YNFKEQ. The CDR3 length is 16 residues. Trimming stripped 3 bases from V and 8 bases from J, with 22 bases between. CDR3 in DNA: TGTGCCAGCAGCCAGTTAGGTGGTAACGGCCTGTGGGGCTACACCTTC. This codes for CASSQLGGNGLWGYTF.

This clone has a handful of counts. The rearrangement uses TRBV5-1 and TRBJ1-3; D uncertain. Germline V gene lookup returns CDR1 SGHRS and CDR2 YFSETQ. Trimming removed 4 bases from V and 0 bases from J, with 5 bases in between. The CDR3 totals 13 residues. The CDR3 spells CASSQDSGNTIYF. CDR3 nucleotide sequence: TGCGCCAGCAGCCAGGACTCTGGAAACACCATATATTTT.

The chain joins TRBV27 to TRBJ1-5; D is ambiguous. Germline CDR1 is MNHEY and CDR2 is SMNVEV (reference sequence). V lost 1 base, J lost 1 base, and 5 bases lay in between. This CDR3 comprises 14 residues. CDR3 sequence reads: CASSLLFSNQPQHF. CDR3 sequence (DNA): TGTGCCAGCAGTTTATTATTCAGCAATCAGCCCCAGCATTTT.

This rearrangement joins TRBV3-1 (or the pseudogene TRBV3-2) to TRBJ1-1; D not certain. There are 13 residues in the CDR3. The V gene's germline CDR1 is LGHDT and CDR2 YNNKEL (reference sequence). Trimming pared 0 bases from V and 5 bases from J, leaving 7 bases between. In DNA, the CDR3 is TGTGCCAGCAGCCAAGACGGGCTGACTGAAGCTTTCTTT. Translation gives CASSQDGLTEAFF.

The chain carries TRBV19 and TRBJ2-3; TRBD1 matches 7 bases. Germline CDR1 reads LNHDA; CDR2 reads SQIVND (reference sequence). J was trimmed by 5 bases and V by 3 bases; bases with no gene match: 8. The CDR3 consists of 15 residues. CDR3 sequence: CASSILGQAEDTQYF. CDR3 in DNA: TGTGCCAGTAGTATCCTTGGACAGGCGGAAGATACGCAGTATTTT. Full variable domain (outside the CDR3, taken from reference TRBV19 and TRBJ2-3): DGGITQSPKYLFRKEGQNVTLSCEQNLNHDAMYWYRQDPGQGLRLIYYSQIVNDFQKGDIAEGYSVSREKKESFPLTVTSAQKNPTAFYLCASSILGQAEDTQYFGPGTRLTVL.

The chain is built from TRBV6-5 and TRBJ1-2, with D possibly matching TRBD1 (5 bases). The CDR3 sequence is 14 residues long. Trimming stripped 0 bases from V and 4 bases from J, with 9 bases between. The germline V gene has CDR1 MNHEY and CDR2 SVGAGI. This CDR3 is CASSYSGEAYGYTF. In nucleotides, the CDR3 is TGTGCCAGCAGTTACTCAGGGGAGGCCTATGGCTACACCTTC.